Each of the 2 T cell receptor beta chains below was sequenced from the same sample in a study of blood T cell repertoires in COVID-19. Measured with immunoSEQ multiplex PCR; TCRdb has only the in-frame clones, and not every one. Of fewer than 250,000 clones in the sample, roughly 85% were seen once. The sequenced material came from PBMCs or T cells enriched from blood (not recorded which). These receptor sequences come from a middle-aged woman with acute COVID-19.

This chain links TRBV27 with TRBJ2-7; D unresolved. V gave up 3 bases and J gave up 1 base, with 7 bases separating them. The length of the CDR3 is 13 residues. The germline CDR1 and CDR2 sequences are MNHEY and SMNVEV (reference sequence). CDR3: CASSLRQSYEQYF. The CDR3 DNA sequence: TGTGCCAGCAGTTTGCGGCAGTCCTACGAGCAGTACTTC.

The gene calls are TRBV6-5 and TRBJ1-2; 7 positions agree with TRBD1. CDR3 length: 13 amino acids. Germline V gene data show CDR1 as MNHEY and CDR2 as SVGAGI. The V segment lost 5 bases and the J segment 8 bases; nucleotides outside the gene matches: 8. This chain's CDR3 is CASSKTGIGGYTF. The CDR3 bases are TGTGCCAGCAGTAAGACAGGGATCGGAGGCTACACCTTC.